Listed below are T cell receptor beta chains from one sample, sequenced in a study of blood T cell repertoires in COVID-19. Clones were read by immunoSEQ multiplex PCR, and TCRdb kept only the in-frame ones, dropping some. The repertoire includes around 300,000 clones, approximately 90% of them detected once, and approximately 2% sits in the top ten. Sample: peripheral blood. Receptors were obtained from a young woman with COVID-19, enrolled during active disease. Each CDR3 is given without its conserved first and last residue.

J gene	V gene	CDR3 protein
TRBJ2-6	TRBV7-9	ASSPGLGANVLT
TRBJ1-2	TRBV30	AWSVQGARYT
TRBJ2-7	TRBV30	AWSVGGGGSYEQY
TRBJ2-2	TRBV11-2	ASSSDPGQWSGELF
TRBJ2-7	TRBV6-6	ASSYPGLAGDEQY
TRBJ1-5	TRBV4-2	ASSQALRGEPQH
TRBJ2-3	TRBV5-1	ASSLRTRTSIDTQY
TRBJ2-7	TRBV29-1	SVEHGLANEQY
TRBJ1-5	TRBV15	ATSSVGGRDQH
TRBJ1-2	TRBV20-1	SARGRLGYT
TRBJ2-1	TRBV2	ASKDRYNEQF
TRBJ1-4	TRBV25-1	ASSEYKQGGEKLF
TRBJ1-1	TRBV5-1	ASSSRQDTEAF
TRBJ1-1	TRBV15	ATSRDLGTEAF
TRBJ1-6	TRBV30	ALGDLGSPLH
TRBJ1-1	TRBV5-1	ASSPGGIPEAF
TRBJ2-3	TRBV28	ASRGTSGSSTDTQY
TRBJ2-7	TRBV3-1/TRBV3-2	ASSQAPAGGGEQY
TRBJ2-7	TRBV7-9	ASSGRPYEQY
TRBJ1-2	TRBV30	AWSVGGDYGYT
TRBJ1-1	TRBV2	ASRDNPGAAEAF
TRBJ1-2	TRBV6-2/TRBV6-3	ASSSPRDRGAYGYT
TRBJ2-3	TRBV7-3	ASSLKAGLGTDTQY
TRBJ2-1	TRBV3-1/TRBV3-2	ASSQPSSGTEQF
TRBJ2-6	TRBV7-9	ASSQPWSSGANVLT
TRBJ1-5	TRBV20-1	SASPQGSNQPQH
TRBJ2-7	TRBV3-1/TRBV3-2	ASSQSWDRHYEQY
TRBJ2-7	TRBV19	ASSIAGLAGDAYEQY
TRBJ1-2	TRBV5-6	ASSSLFLYT
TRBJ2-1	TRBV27	ASSFWRERNEQF
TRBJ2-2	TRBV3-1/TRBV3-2	ASSQVGGSNTGELF
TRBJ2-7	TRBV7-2	ASSLERGPPRNEQY
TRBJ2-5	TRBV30	AWSGPGGETQY
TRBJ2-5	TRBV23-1	ASSQPKTGPETQY
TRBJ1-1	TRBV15	ATSRGLQLNTEAF
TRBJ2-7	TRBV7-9	ASSFRGGEGQFYEQY
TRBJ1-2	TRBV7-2	ASSFGTGGAGYT
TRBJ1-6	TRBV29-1	SARQGYNSPLH
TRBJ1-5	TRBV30	AWSTNRQGSQH
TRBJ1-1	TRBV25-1	ASKGHPNTEAF
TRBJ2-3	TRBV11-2	ASEDSTSTDTQY
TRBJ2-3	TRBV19	ASNGGTDTQY
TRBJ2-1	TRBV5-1	ASSLVEGYNEQF
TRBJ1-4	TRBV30	AWSVRGGTGEKLF
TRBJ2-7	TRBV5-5	ASSDDRGIYEQY
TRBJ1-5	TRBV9	ASSVEGGNQPQH
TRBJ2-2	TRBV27	ASSLWEPGGELF
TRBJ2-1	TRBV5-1	ASSSTTPGLAGDNEQF